This TCR beta chain was identified during a study of glioma-infiltrating T cells after dendritic cell vaccination. For the study at large: Patients received three intradermal dendritic cell vaccine injections at biweekly intervals. General observations from the study: TCR clonality showed no direct relationship with survival.

A remark on this clone: Its antigen is unknown.

With 6 bases removed from V and 4 bases from J, the gap between germline ends came to 15 bases. Germline loops: CDR1 SNHLY, CDR2 FYNNEI. There are 14 residues in the CDR3. Time point reported: after dendritic cell vaccination, including at tumor progression/relapse. Fresh-frozen tumor tissue and more than two years of survival data were available for all. The immunoSEQ assay amplified TCRB CDR3 from up to roughly 2 ug DNA. The protocol was immunoSEQ multiplex PCR, while the TCRdb copy is restricted to in-frame clones and leaves out a portion. The table records almost 90,000 clones, roughly four fifths of them present only once.

The chain links TRBV2 to TRBJ1-2; D remains unclear. This TCR was recovered from a human donor with glioblastoma. This specimen was blood, taken after dendritic cell vaccination. The CDR3 spells CASRASGISYGYTF. CDR3 DNA: TGTGCCAGCAGGGCCTCCGGGATCTCCTATGGCTACACCTTC.